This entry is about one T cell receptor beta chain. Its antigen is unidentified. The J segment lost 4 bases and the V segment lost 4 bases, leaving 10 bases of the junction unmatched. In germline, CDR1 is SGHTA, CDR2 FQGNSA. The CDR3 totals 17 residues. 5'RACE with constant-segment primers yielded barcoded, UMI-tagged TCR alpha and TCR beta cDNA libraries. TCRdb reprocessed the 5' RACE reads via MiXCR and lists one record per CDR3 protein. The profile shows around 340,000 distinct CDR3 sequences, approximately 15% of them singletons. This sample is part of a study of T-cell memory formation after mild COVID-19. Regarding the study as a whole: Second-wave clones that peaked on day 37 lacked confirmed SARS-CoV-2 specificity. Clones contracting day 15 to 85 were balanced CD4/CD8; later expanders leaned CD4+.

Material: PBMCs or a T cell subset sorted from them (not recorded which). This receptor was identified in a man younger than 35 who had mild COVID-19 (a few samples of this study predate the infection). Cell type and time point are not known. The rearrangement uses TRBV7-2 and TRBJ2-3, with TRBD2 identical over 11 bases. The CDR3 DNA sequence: TGTGCCAGCAGCTCCTATATACTAGCGGGGGAATCAGATACGCAGTATTTT. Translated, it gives CASSSYILAGESDTQYF. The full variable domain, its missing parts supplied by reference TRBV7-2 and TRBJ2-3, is GAGVSQSPSNKVTEKGKDVELRCDPISGHTALYWYRQSLGQGLEFLIYFQGNSAPDKSGLPSDRFSAERTGGSVSTLTIQRTQQEDSAVYLCASSSYILAGESDTQYFGPGTRLTVL.